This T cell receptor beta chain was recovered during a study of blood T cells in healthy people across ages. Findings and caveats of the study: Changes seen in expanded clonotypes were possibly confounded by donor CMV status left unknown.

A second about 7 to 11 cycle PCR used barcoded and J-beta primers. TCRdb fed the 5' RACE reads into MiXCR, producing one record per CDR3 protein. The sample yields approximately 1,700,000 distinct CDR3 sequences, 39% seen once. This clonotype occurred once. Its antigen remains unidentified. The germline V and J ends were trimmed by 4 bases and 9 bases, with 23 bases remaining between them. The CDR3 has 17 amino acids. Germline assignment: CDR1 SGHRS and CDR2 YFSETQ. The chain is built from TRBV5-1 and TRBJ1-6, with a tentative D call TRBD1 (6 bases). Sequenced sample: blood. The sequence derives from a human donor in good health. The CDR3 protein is CASSPTPDRILRSPLHF. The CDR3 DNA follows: TGCGCCAGCAGCCCGACTCCCGACAGGATACTGCGTTCACCCCTCCACTTT.